The rows below give T cell receptor beta chains drawn from one sample of a study of blood T cell repertoires in COVID-19. Using immunoSEQ multiplex PCR, the repertoire was profiled, and TCRdb retains in-frame clones only, with some absent. This sample yields around 200,000 clones, of which roughly four fifths are seen a single time; approximately 12% belongs to the top ten. Sequencing was done on a sample of peripheral blood. The source is a man aged 50-60 years who had recovered from COVID-19. The CDR3 runs from the conserved cysteine through the conserved F or W. A D gene is named only where the DNA matches it firmly. Only part of the rows carry a size: once, few, many, or a class if the clone is expanded.

TRBJ1-5,TRBV11-2,TRBD1,NA,TGTGCCAGCAGCCCCCAGGGACAGCATAGCAATCAGCCCCAGCATTTT,CASSPQGQHSNQPQHF
TRBJ2-3,TRBV10-2,TRBD2,once,TGCGCCAGCAGTGAGCCGTCCCGGCCTAGCGGGAAATCAGATACGCAGTATTTT,CASSEPSRPSGKSDTQYF
TRBJ1-1,TRBV19,TRBD1,NA,TGTGCCAGTAAACTCACAGGGGTCTCTGAAGCTTTCTTT,CASKLTGVSEAFF
TRBJ2-1,TRBV19,NA,NA,TGTGCCAGTAGTATATATCTTGGCACCTACAATGAGCAGTTCTTC,CASSIYLGTYNEQFF
TRBJ1-1,TRBV27,NA,NA,TGTGCCAGCAGTCAGGACAGAATCGGGACTGAAGCTTTCTTT,CASSQDRIGTEAFF
TRBJ2-7,TRBV30,TRBD1,NA,TGTGCCTGGGGATCCGGGACAGCGACCTACGAGCAGTACTTC,CAWGSGTATYEQYF
TRBJ1-1,TRBV11-2,NA,once,TGTGCCAGCAGCTTTGGGGAGATGAACACTGAAGCTTTCTTT,CASSFGEMNTEAFF
TRBJ1-5,TRBV6-2/TRBV6-3,NA,NA,TGTGCCAGCAGTTACGGACAGCATAATCAGCCCCAGCATTTT,CASSYGQHNQPQHF
TRBJ2-4,TRBV6-6,TRBD1,NA,TGTGCCAGCGGACAGGGAAACATTCAGTACTTC,CASGQGNIQYF
TRBJ2-1,TRBV24-1,TRBD1,NA,TGTGCCACCAGTGACCCAACCGGGACAGGGACCTTTAATGAGCAGTTCTTC,CATSDPTGTGTFNEQFF
TRBJ2-7,TRBV28,TRBD2,NA,TGTGCCAGCAGTCACCCAAAGCGGACTAGCGGGAACTCCTACGAGCAGTACTTC,CASSHPKRTSGNSYEQYF
TRBJ1-2,TRBV5-4,NA,NA,TGTGCCAGCAGTATAGACAGGAACTATGGCTACACCTTC,CASSIDRNYGYTF
TRBJ2-7,TRBV6-5,NA,NA,TGTGCCAGCAGCTACAAAATGGGAGCCTACGAGCAGTACTTC,CASSYKMGAYEQYF
TRBJ2-7,TRBV6-5,NA,few,TGTGCCAGCAGAACTAGTGGTAGTGCGCGCGAGCAGTACTTC,CASRTSGSAREQYF
TRBJ1-6,TRBV7-2,NA,NA,TGTGCCAGCAGCTCAAGGGCGGGGGGAGGTAATTCACCCCTCCACTTT,CASSSRAGGGNSPLHF
TRBJ2-7,TRBV5-1,NA,NA,TGCGCCAGCAGCTTGGGGTCAGGGGTCTACGAGCAGTACTTC,CASSLGSGVYEQYF
TRBJ2-3,TRBV29-1,TRBD2,NA,TGCAGCGTTGAAACTAGCGGGATAGGCACAGATACGCAGTATTTT,CSVETSGIGTDTQYF
TRBJ2-5,TRBV28,TRBD2,NA,TGTGCCAGCAGTATAGCGGGAGGGCGGCAAGAGACCCAGTACTTC,CASSIAGGRQETQYF
TRBJ2-4,TRBV27,NA,once,TGTGCCAGCAGTTCCAGGGGAAGCATTCAGTACTTC,CASSSRGSIQYF
TRBJ1-1,TRBV30,NA,NA,TGTGCCTGGAGTGGCGGTCTTCGCGGCACTGAAGCTTTCTTT,CAWSGGLRGTEAFF
TRBJ2-7,TRBV6-6,TRBD1,NA,TGTGCCAGCGCCCCTCCCCGGGACAGGAGCTACGAGCAGTACTTC,CASAPPRDRSYEQYF
TRBJ1-2,TRBV3-1/TRBV3-2,NA,NA,TGTGCCAGCAGCCAAGCTCCCGGGGGGAAGGGTGGCTACACCTTC,CASSQAPGGKGGYTF
TRBJ2-7,TRBV28,NA,NA,TGTGCCAGCACCTCAGTCTACGAGCAGTACTTC,CASTSVYEQYF
TRBJ2-3,TRBV5-1,TRBD2,NA,TGCGCCAGCAGCTTGGGCGGGAGGAACGCAGATACGCAGTATTTT,CASSLGGRNADTQYF
TRBJ2-5,TRBV29-1,TRBD2,NA,TGCAGCGTTGAAGAACTAGCGGGAGAGACCCAGTACTTC,CSVEELAGETQYF
TRBJ2-5,TRBV5-4,NA,NA,TGTGCCAGCAGAAACCCCGGGGGCCAAGAGACCCAGTACTTC,CASRNPGGQETQYF
TRBJ2-7,TRBV6-5,TRBD1,NA,TGTGCCAGCAGGACTGGACAGGGCTCCTACGAGCAGTACTTC,CASRTGQGSYEQYF
TRBJ1-2,TRBV28,NA,NA,TGTGCCAGCCTATCGGAACCTATGCCTCAGAGGGGCTACACCTTC,CASLSEPMPQRGYTF
TRBJ1-5,TRBV10-3,NA,once,TGTGCCATCAGTTCAGGGAATCAGCCCCAGCATTTT,CAISSGNQPQHF
TRBJ1-5,TRBV2,NA,NA,TGTGCCAGCAGTGAATCAATCTCAGGGGTACAGCCCCAGCATTTT,CASSESISGVQPQHF
TRBJ1-4,TRBV28,TRBD1,NA,TGTGCCAGCAGTCTCCTGACAGGGGGAGATGAAAAACTGTTTTTT,CASSLLTGGDEKLFF
TRBJ2-3,TRBV5-4,TRBD2,NA,TGTGCCAGCAGCTTACTGTGGGGACTAGCGGTCCTGGGGTCCACAGATACGCAGTATTTT,CASSLLWGLAVLGSTDTQYF
TRBJ2-5,TRBV9,TRBD1,NA,TGTGCCAGCAGCGCCCAAACAGGGGGCCAAGAGACCCAGTACTTC,CASSAQTGGQETQYF
TRBJ2-1,TRBV7-2,TRBD2,NA,TGTGCCAGCAGAACAAATGGCTTAGGGAGCGGGAGGTACAATGAGCAGTTCTTC,CASRTNGLGSGRYNEQFF
TRBJ1-1,TRBV19,TRBD1,NA,TGTGCCAGTAGGTGGGGACAGTTTGAAGCTTTCTTT,CASRWGQFEAFF
TRBJ1-6,TRBV5-6,TRBD1,NA,TGTGCCAGCAGTCCCCCGGGGGACAGTAGTAATTCACCCCTCCACTTT,CASSPPGDSSNSPLHF
TRBJ2-1,TRBV5-5,TRBD1,once,TGTGCCAGCAGCTCGAAGACTACAGGGGATGTGAGGTCCTACAATGAGCAGTTCTTC,CASSSKTTGDVRSYNEQFF
TRBJ1-6,TRBV27,NA,NA,TGTGCCAGCAGTACAGAAGATAATTCACCCCTCCACTTT,CASSTEDNSPLHF
TRBJ2-1,TRBV19,NA,NA,TGTGCCAGTGGTCAGCGGGACAATGAGCAGTTCTTC,CASGQRDNEQFF
TRBJ2-1,TRBV29-1,TRBD2,NA,TGCAGCGGTGCGGGAGGGTCTGGTGAGCAGTTCTTC,CSGAGGSGEQFF
TRBJ1-6,TRBV5-4,TRBD1,NA,TGTGCCAGCAGCCAAAGGACAGGAGGGGATATGAATTCACCCCTCCACTTT,CASSQRTGGDMNSPLHF
TRBJ1-5,TRBV28,NA,many,TGTGCCAGCAGATACACACCGAATCAGCCCCAGCATTTT,CASRYTPNQPQHF
TRBJ2-2,TRBV27,NA,once,TGTGCCAGCAGTCCGCTAGGCGGGGAGCTGTTTTTT,CASSPLGGELFF
TRBJ1-4,TRBV28,NA,NA,TGTGCCAGCACCTTAGGCAGGGCTGGACGTGAAAAACTGTTTTTT,CASTLGRAGREKLFF
TRBJ2-1,TRBV5-1,TRBD2,NA,TGCGCCAGCAGCTGGGGCCCCACTAGCGGGAGCTACAATGAGCAGTTCTTC,CASSWGPTSGSYNEQFF
TRBJ2-1,TRBV10-3,TRBD2,NA,TGTGCCATCAGTGACTTTGGTGCTAGCGGGAAAAACAATGAGCAGTTCTTC,CAISDFGASGKNNEQFF
TRBJ2-7,TRBV14,TRBD2,NA,TGTGCCAGCAGCCAAGATAATCGACTAGCGGGAATCGGCGCGTACTTC,CASSQDNRLAGIGAYF
TRBJ2-3,TRBV2,TRBD2,few,TGTGCCAGCATGGCGGGAGGGCGAGATACGCAGTATTTT,CASMAGGRDTQYF
TRBJ1-1,TRBV5-1,TRBD1,NA,TGCGCCAGCACCGAACAGGGGGCCACTGAAGCTTTCTTT,CASTEQGATEAFF
TRBJ2-2,TRBV3-1/TRBV3-2,TRBD2,NA,TGTGCCAGCAGCAAGCTAGCGGGAGGGCCGGCCGGGGAGCTGTTTTTT,CASSKLAGGPAGELFF
TRBJ1-4,TRBV28,NA,NA,TGTGCCAGCGGGGAGAGAGGTGAAAAACTGTTTTTT,CASGERGEKLFF
TRBJ2-3,TRBV13,NA,NA,TGTGCCAGCAGCTCGACGAGGGAACGTGGGAATGCAGATACGCAGTATTTT,CASSSTRERGNADTQYF
TRBJ1-1,TRBV27,NA,NA,TGTGCCAGCAGTTTAAGAGGACAGAACACTGAAGCTTTCTTT,CASSLRGQNTEAFF
TRBJ2-3,TRBV24-1,TRBD2,NA,TGTGCCACCAGTGGGGTAGCGGGGAGGGGTTATGCAGATACGCAGTATTTT,CATSGVAGRGYADTQYF
TRBJ1-4,TRBV29-1,NA,NA,TGCAGCGTTGAACAGAATGAAAAACTGTTTTTT,CSVEQNEKLFF
TRBJ2-5,TRBV19,NA,once,TGTGCCAGTAGTATAGGGGGCGCCGTCCAAGAGACCCAGTACTTC,CASSIGGAVQETQYF
TRBJ1-2,TRBV10-2,NA,few,TGCGCCAGCAGCCACCGCGCTTATGGCTACACCTTC,CASSHRAYGYTF
TRBJ2-2,TRBV7-3,TRBD2,NA,TGTGCCAGCAGCTTAGCGGGAGGATTAAACACCGGGGAGCTGTTTTTT,CASSLAGGLNTGELFF
TRBJ2-3,TRBV6-7,NA,NA,TGTGCCAGCAGTTACAGCTGCAATACGCAGTATTTT,CASSYSCNTQYF